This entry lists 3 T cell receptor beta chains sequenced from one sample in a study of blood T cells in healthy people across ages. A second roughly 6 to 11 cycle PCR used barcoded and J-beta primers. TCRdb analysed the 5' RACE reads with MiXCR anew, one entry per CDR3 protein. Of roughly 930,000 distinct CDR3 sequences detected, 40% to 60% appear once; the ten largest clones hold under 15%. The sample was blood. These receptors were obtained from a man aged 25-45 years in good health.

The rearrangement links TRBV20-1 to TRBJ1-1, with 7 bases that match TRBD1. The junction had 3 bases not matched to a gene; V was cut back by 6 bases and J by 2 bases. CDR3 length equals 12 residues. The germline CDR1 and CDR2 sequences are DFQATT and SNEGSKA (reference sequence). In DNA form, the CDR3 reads TGCAGTGCGTGGACAGGAAACACTGAAGCTTTCTTT. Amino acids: CSAWTGNTEAFF.

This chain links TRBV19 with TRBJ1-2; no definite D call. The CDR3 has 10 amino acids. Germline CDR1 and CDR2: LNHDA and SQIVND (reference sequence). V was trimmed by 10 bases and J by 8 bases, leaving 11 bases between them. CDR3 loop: CATRMGGYTF. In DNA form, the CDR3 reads TGTGCCACCAGGATGGGGGGCTACACCTTC.

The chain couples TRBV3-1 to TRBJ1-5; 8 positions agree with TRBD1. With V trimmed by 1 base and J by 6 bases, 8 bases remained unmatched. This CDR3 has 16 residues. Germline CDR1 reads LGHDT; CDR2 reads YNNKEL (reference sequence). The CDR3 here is CASSQVLGQGGQPQHF. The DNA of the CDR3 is TGTGCCAGCAGCCAAGTCCTCGGACAGGGAGGTCAGCCCCAGCATTTT.